This is a list of T cell receptor beta chains from one sample in a study of CD8 T cells in Susac syndrome. TCRdb called the immunoSEQ multiplex PCR reads again in MiXCR, with one record for every CDR3 protein. This sample yields roughly 140,000 distinct CDR3 sequences, of which approximately 94% are seen a single time; about 0.21% belongs to the top ten. The sequencing input was CD8+ T cells from PBMCs. The receptors originated from a human donor with multiple sclerosis. CDR3s leave out the opening cysteine and the closing phenylalanine or tryptophan. The D gene is left open where the match is weak.

>TRBV15|TRBD2
ATPRGGSTGELF
>TRBV19|.
ASSIAGGETQY
>TRBV21-1|.
ASSEGLTPYEQY
>TRBV9|TRBD2
ASSEGWGGETQY
>TRBV29-1|TRBD1
SVAGQGYGYT
>TRBV2|.
ASSARGWVYNEQF
>TRBV5-1|TRBD1
ASSGGTGPGSSGANVLT
>TRBV14|.
ASSQVTTSSTDTQY
>TRBV3-1|TRBD1
ASSQAKDRGTVREQY
>TRBV20-1|TRBD1
SASPRTGLIYEQY
>TRBV13|TRBD2
ASSTRTPGAGEQETQY
>TRBV9|TRBD1
ASSVGTGYGYT
>TRBV12-3/TRBV12-4|.
ASSLAPRFGGNSEKLF
>TRBV18|.
ASSRQGRRIVSEQY
>TRBV5-1|.
ASSLTPYEQY
>TRBV24-1|TRBD1
ATSDTDRNQPQH
>TRBV15|.
ATSRPDSEENIQY
>TRBV29-1|TRBD1
SDHRGFTEAF
>TRBV11-2|TRBD1
ASSLSGTGVGYT
>TRBV9|.
ASSSGGVNQPQH
>TRBV2|TRBD2
ASSGVGREDTQY
>TRBV27|TRBD1
ASTVGTGVGGYT
>TRBV7-8|.
ASSLERGNEQY
>TRBV7-3|.
ASEEKDPNYGYT
>TRBV2|.
ASSDLGTANYGYT
>TRBV6-2/TRBV6-3|.
ASSQLLSSYNEQF